Listed below are T cell receptor beta chains from one sample, sequenced in a study of blood T cell repertoires in COVID-19. This table comes from immunoSEQ multiplex PCR, and its TCRdb copy is limited to in-frame clones, with some not included. The table lists under 350,000 clones, 75% to 90% of them singletons. Sequencing input: PBMCs or T cells enriched from blood (not recorded which). These receptors came from a woman between 35 and 50 years old who had recovered from COVID-19. CDR3s include the opening cysteine and the closing phenylalanine or tryptophan. Fields, in order: clone size, CDR3 length, D gene, J gene, V gene, CDR3 protein, CDR3 DNA. A D gene is named only where the DNA matches it firmly. Clone size is stated in some rows and not others, as once, few, many or a class when expanded.

clone size: .; CDR3 length: 13; D gene: .; J gene: TRBJ2-4; V gene: TRBV5-5; CDR3 protein: CASIQNTINIQYF; CDR3 DNA: TGTGCCAGCATCCAAAACACCATAAACATTCAGTACTTC
clone size: once; CDR3 length: 15; D gene: .; J gene: TRBJ2-5; V gene: TRBV9; CDR3 protein: CASSVITGPGETQYF; CDR3 DNA: TGTGCCAGCAGCGTAATAACAGGGCCCGGAGAGACCCAGTACTTC
clone size: .; CDR3 length: 15; D gene: .; J gene: TRBJ2-5; V gene: TRBV7-9; CDR3 protein: CASSFTGGTGETQYF; CDR3 DNA: TGTGCCAGCAGCTTTACTGGGGGGACGGGAGAGACCCAGTACTTC
clone size: .; CDR3 length: 16; D gene: TRBD2; J gene: TRBJ2-1; V gene: TRBV5-4; CDR3 protein: CASNGGGLAGVREQFF; CDR3 DNA: TGTGCCAGCAACGGGGGGGGACTAGCGGGAGTCCGGGAGCAGTTCTTC
clone size: .; CDR3 length: 17; D gene: TRBD1; J gene: TRBJ1-5; V gene: TRBV7-6; CDR3 protein: CASSLFGGTGIHQPQHF; CDR3 DNA: TGTGCCAGCAGCTTATTCGGGGGGACAGGTATTCATCAGCCCCAGCATTTT
clone size: .; CDR3 length: 13; D gene: .; J gene: TRBJ1-2; V gene: TRBV11-2; CDR3 protein: CASRRQTGYGYTF; CDR3 DNA: TGTGCCAGCAGGAGACAGACTGGTTATGGCTACACCTTC
clone size: .; CDR3 length: 12; D gene: .; J gene: TRBJ1-1; V gene: TRBV19; CDR3 protein: CASSMFRAEAFF; CDR3 DNA: TGTGCCAGTAGTATGTTCAGGGCTGAAGCTTTCTTT
clone size: .; CDR3 length: 14; D gene: .; J gene: TRBJ2-7; V gene: TRBV9; CDR3 protein: CASSVSGEAYEQYF; CDR3 DNA: TGTGCCAGCAGCGTTTCGGGAGAAGCCTACGAGCAGTACTTC
clone size: .; CDR3 length: 14; D gene: .; J gene: TRBJ1-1; V gene: TRBV27; CDR3 protein: CASSLGRLNTEAFF; CDR3 DNA: TGTGCCAGCAGTTTAGGCAGATTGAACACTGAAGCTTTCTTT
clone size: .; CDR3 length: 13; D gene: .; J gene: TRBJ1-2; V gene: TRBV25-1; CDR3 protein: CASSRSGVYGYTF; CDR3 DNA: TGTGCCAGCAGTAGGTCAGGGGTCTATGGCTACACCTTC
clone size: .; CDR3 length: 14; D gene: .; J gene: TRBJ1-2; V gene: TRBV27; CDR3 protein: CASSPREQNYGYTF; CDR3 DNA: TGTGCCAGCAGTCCGAGGGAACAGAACTATGGCTACACCTTC
clone size: .; CDR3 length: 13; D gene: .; J gene: TRBJ1-1; V gene: TRBV30; CDR3 protein: CASGGGSWTEAFF; CDR3 DNA: TGTGCCTCCGGCGGGGGGTCATGGACTGAAGCTTTCTTT
clone size: .; CDR3 length: 15; D gene: .; J gene: TRBJ2-3; V gene: TRBV5-1; CDR3 protein: CASSRLASSTDTQYF; CDR3 DNA: TGCGCCAGCAGCCGGCTAGCGTCTAGCACAGATACGCAGTATTTT
clone size: .; CDR3 length: 14; D gene: .; J gene: TRBJ2-7; V gene: TRBV5-5; CDR3 protein: CASSSRTSTYEQYF; CDR3 DNA: TGTGCCAGCAGCTCAAGGACTTCCACCTACGAGCAGTACTTC
clone size: .; CDR3 length: 15; D gene: .; J gene: TRBJ2-1; V gene: TRBV6-6; CDR3 protein: CASSNLAPSYNEQFF; CDR3 DNA: TGTGCCAGCAGTAATCTAGCGCCCTCCTACAATGAGCAGTTCTTC
clone size: .; CDR3 length: 12; D gene: .; J gene: TRBJ2-5; V gene: TRBV28; CDR3 protein: CASSRDGGTQYF; CDR3 DNA: TGTGCCAGCAGCCGAGACGGGGGGACCCAGTACTTC
clone size: .; CDR3 length: 15; D gene: TRBD1; J gene: TRBJ2-5; V gene: TRBV2; CDR3 protein: CASSRDSGSGETQYF; CDR3 DNA: TGTGCCAGCAGTCGGGACAGCGGCTCGGGGGAGACCCAGTACTTC
clone size: .; CDR3 length: 15; D gene: TRBD1; J gene: TRBJ1-1; V gene: TRBV5-1; CDR3 protein: CASSKTTGVNTEAFF; CDR3 DNA: TGCGCCAGCAGCAAAACAACAGGGGTGAACACTGAAGCTTTCTTT
clone size: once; CDR3 length: 15; D gene: .; J gene: TRBJ2-1; V gene: TRBV19; CDR3 protein: CASKAASGSYNEQFF; CDR3 DNA: TGTGCCAGTAAGGCGGCCAGTGGCTCCTACAATGAGCAGTTCTTC
clone size: .; CDR3 length: 12; D gene: .; J gene: TRBJ1-2; V gene: TRBV6-5; CDR3 protein: CASSQDSYGYTF; CDR3 DNA: TGTGCCAGCAGTCAGGACAGCTATGGCTACACCTTC
clone size: .; CDR3 length: 18; D gene: TRBD2; J gene: TRBJ2-3; V gene: TRBV6-2/TRBV6-3; CDR3 protein: CASSILAGNLPSTDTQYF; CDR3 DNA: TGTGCCAGCAGCATCCTAGCGGGCAACCTCCCTAGCACAGATACGCAGTATTTT
clone size: .; CDR3 length: 13; D gene: TRBD1; J gene: TRBJ1-2; V gene: TRBV30; CDR3 protein: CAFFRGRQGGYTF; CDR3 DNA: TGTGCCTTCTTCAGGGGGCGCCAGGGTGGCTACACCTTC
clone size: .; CDR3 length: 17; D gene: TRBD2; J gene: TRBJ2-3; V gene: TRBV5-1; CDR3 protein: CASSFLAGGPSTDTQYF; CDR3 DNA: TGCGCCAGCAGCTTTCTAGCGGGAGGGCCAAGCACAGATACGCAGTATTTT
clone size: .; CDR3 length: 14; D gene: TRBD1; J gene: TRBJ2-7; V gene: TRBV2; CDR3 protein: CASSWTGTSYEQYF; CDR3 DNA: TGTGCCAGCAGCTGGACAGGCACCTCCTACGAGCAGTACTTC